The sequence of this TCR beta chain was determined in a study of T cells in Graves' hyperthyroidism and ophthalmopathy. Study information: Peripheral blood was obtained at initial diagnosis, preceding any treatment. General observations from the study: Most clonotypes that expanded in the thyroid above 0.001 also showed up in blood. By a 13 V-J model, ophthalmopathy was set apart from stable hyperthyroidism.

Amplification targeted TCR beta CDR3 regions from RNA transcripts. The HTBI set primed first-round TCR CDR3 RT-PCR. TCRdb reanalysed the multiplex PCR reads using MiXCR and keeps one entry per CDR3 protein. This table has approximately 620,000 distinct CDR3 sequences, more than 15% appearing once. This clonotype was picked up many times. What it recognizes is unknown. Trimming took 6 bases from V and 2 from J; bases not matched to a gene: 11. The CDR3 has 16 residues. Germline CDR1 MDHEN, CDR2 SYDVKM. The chain employs TRBV28 and TRBJ2-7; 9 positions match TRBD1. Sequencing input: blood. The sequence was collected from a middle-aged woman with Graves' ophthalmopathy. CDR3 loop: CASRPWGGQGTYEQYF. CDR3 DNA: TGTGCCAGCAGGCCCTGGGGGGGACAGGGTACCTACGAGCAGTACTTC.